This T cell receptor (beta chain) was captured by sequencing in a study of OX40 agonist ivuxolimab in advanced cancers. Regarding the study as a whole: Dose levels from 0.1 to 3.0 mg/kg saw CD4+ and CD8+ blood T cells expand clonally by week 6. No determination was made of the antigen specificity of the expanded peripheral T cells.

This clone occurred once. Its target is not known. Repertoires were generated with immunoSEQ multiplex PCR, while TCRdb's copy carries only in-frame clones and drops some. The sample lists 50,000 to 70,000 clones; around 86% were seen once. Sequenced material: CD4+ or CD8+ T cells sorted from blood, taken in a trial of the OX40 agonist ivuxolimab. This TCR came from an adult with an advanced solid tumor such as melanoma, head and neck, liver or kidney cancer.

CDR3 sequence reads: CASSPRWGFTGETQYF. The CDR3 nucleotides read TGTGCCAGCAGCCCACGCTGGGGGTTCACAGGAGAGACCCAGTACTTC. The chain is built from TRBV7-9 and TRBJ2-5; D may be TRBD1 or TRBD2 (5 bases each). The CDR3 has 16 residues. V was trimmed by 5 bases and J by 4 bases, leaving 20 bases between them. CDR1 and CDR2 (germline): SEHNR, FQNEAQ (reference sequence).